This T cell receptor beta chain was recorded in a study of OX40 agonist ivuxolimab in advanced cancers. At the level of the study: The study reported partial responses in three patients: one hepatocellular carcinoma, two cutaneous melanoma. Regarding the study as a whole: Compared with others, partial responders at 0.1-3.0 mg/kg displayed clonal expansion among the lowest. Averaged across samples, CD8+ T cells carried more expanded clones than CD4+ did.

Anyone with autoimmune disease history or systemic immunosuppression was excluded. Turning to this clone: Its antigen is currently unknown.

The CDR3 covers 13 residues. Trimming removed 2 bases from V and 3 bases from J, with 9 bases in between. Germline CDR1 is SGDLS and CDR2 is YYNGEE. Clones were sequenced by immunoSEQ multiplex PCR, and TCRdb holds only the in-frame ones, with some missing. Here the sample spans about 46,000 clones, 65% to 85% being singletons. The J gene is TRBJ2-7, the V gene TRBV9; no reliable D call. The sample here was CD4+ or CD8+ T cells sorted from blood, taken in a trial of the OX40 agonist ivuxolimab. The TCR sequence derives from an adult with an advanced solid tumor such as melanoma, head and neck, liver or kidney cancer. The CDR3 loop is CASSVNGYYEQYF. Written as DNA, the CDR3 is TGTGCCAGCAGCGTGAACGGGTACTACGAGCAGTACTTC. The entire variable domain, with the rest obtained from reference TRBV9 and TRBJ2-7, is as follows: DSGVTQTPKHLITATGQRVTLRCSPRSGDLSVYWYQQSLDQGLQFLIQYYNGEERAKGNILERFSAQQFPDLHSELNLSSLELGDSALYFCASSVNGYYEQYFGPGTRLTVT.